This T cell receptor beta chain derives from a study of cytomegalovirus exposure and HLA in healthy donors (dated by TCRdb to about 2017). For the study in its entirety: In an earlier analysis of under 600 of the donors, 250 to 350 Gb of sequence data and 117 million unique TCR beta sequences from 150 million to 200 million T cells were reported. Of the approximately 400 genotyped donors, approximately 81% were placed in the genetic ancestry cluster associated with self-reported Caucasian donors. The aim of the study was to test whether cataloging public T cell receptors could identify signatures of past pathogen exposure. Rather than drawing on any new phenotypic data, the later analysis identified candidate immune exposures from TCR beta sequences and the way those sequences occurred across donors. The study combined high-throughput TCR immunosequencing, statistical association of individual TCRs with disease status, and machine learning to predict cytomegalovirus infection status. Among some 400 genotyped donors of the cohort, an average of around 240,000 unique TCR beta nucleotide sequences were sequenced per donor, roughly 20% of them non-productive. A later analysis re-examined previously published TCR beta repertoires from 500 to 700 donors and added high-resolution HLA genotyping to investigate patterns of TCR occurrence. HLA typing covered class I and class II loci at four-digit resolution. Every discovery cohort repertoire had been produced on one sequencing platform. A separate validation cohort of 90 to 150 different subjects was used in addition to the approximately 610-subject first cohort. The number of typed donors differed by locus: roughly 629-640 for A, B, C, DRB1 and DQB1; 500 to 550 for DQA1; approximately 610 for DPA1; and roughly 470 for DPB1. Roughly 320 gigabases of sequencing data and 70 million to 100 million unique TCR sequences made up an early release that covered about 640 HLA-typed donors. An earlier analysis of several hundred of the donors used high-throughput TCR beta sequencing to judge whether each TCR beta V gene segment behaved as functional or pseudogenic. Using immunosequencing, the study profiled T cell repertoires from about 620 subjects and related those repertoires to cytomegalovirus serostatus. About five DR-DQ haplotypes were treated as single units for association and clustering because of strong linkage in the cohort. Donor age, sex, ethnicity and CMV serostatus were collected together with the repertoire data. A later genetic analysis took genome-wide SNP genotypes for about 65% of the 666 donors and used that subset as a discovery cohort.

V is trimmed back by 0 bases and J by 6 bases, and the junction contains 5 bases that no gene match accounts for. CDR3 length: 14 amino acids, cysteine to phenylalanine. Solely the CDR3 DNA is kept, with 42 bases framed from the first base. As encoded in the germline V gene (reference sequence), CDR1 is SGHNT while CDR2 is YYREEE. A note on this clone: Its antigen remains unidentified. Nothing much larger sits one base from this clone, and base qualities are not available.

Libraries were constructed by the immunoSEQ multiplex PCR assay. For the multiplex PCR, a mixture combining 60 forward primers for TCR Vbeta segments and 13 reverse primers for TCR Jbeta segments was used. The CDR3 region of rearranged TCR beta genes was amplified from genomic DNA with a multiplex PCR assay. Amplified TCR beta libraries were sequenced as 87-base-pair reads on the Illumina HiSeq System. As for how the authors treated the data: Across the roughly 700 repertoires, a later analysis counted around 80 million unique TCR beta chains, 9 million to 14 million of which were shared by at least two donors. A nearest-neighbor algorithm error-corrected the raw reads and collapsed the reads into unique sequences, merging closely related sequences to remove PCR and sequencing errors. V, D and J gene segments were assigned by aligning CDR3 sequences to IMGT reference sequences. For a sequence to be retained, a match of at least six nucleotides to both a V gene segment and a J gene segment was required. A rearrangement counted as productive if the CDR3 had no stop codons and remained in frame with V and J, and every other rearrangement counted as non-productive. Following IMGT convention, CDR3 was defined as the stretch from the second conserved V-encoded cysteine up to the conserved J-encoded phenylalanine. Sequences without an unambiguous match to a single V gene segment were excluded from the earlier analysis of almost 600 of the donors. In an earlier analysis of a few hundred of the donors, a V segment was called functional when productive rearrangements were above 56.7%, and segregating when the standard deviation between donors exceeded 5%. To diagnose cytomegalovirus status from the catalog of TCR beta chain sequences, a statistical classification framework was built. In a later analysis, V and J genes were assigned by comparing TCR nucleotide sequences against IMGT/GENE-DB human TR gene sequences. Using the TCRdist pipeline, a later analysis assigned CDR3 sequences along with most-parsimonious VDJ recombination scenarios. In a later analysis, every TCR beta chain was defined by the combination of its CDR3 amino acid sequence and its V-gene family, and reads without a unique V-gene family were dropped. As a way to deal with suspected cross-contamination and a sequencing artifact, a later analysis dropped 450 to 600 nucleotide sequences that were highly shared and had low generation probability. A later analysis calculated a clonal expansion index for each public chain from normalized within-repertoire ranks of inferred template counts. A later analysis computed generation probabilities with a VDJ recombination model fitted to out-of-frame rearrangements, and checked the results against IGoR. In a later analysis, TCR-TCR, TCR-HLA and TCR-CMV co-occurrence was scored with hypergeometric tests, and a repertoire-size bias correction was applied to TCR pairs. False discovery rates were estimated in a later analysis by permuting HLA or CMV assignments 20 times. In a later analysis, co-occurring TCRs were grouped using DBSCAN, and TCRdist sequence similarity was added for clustering within HLA-allele-positive subsets. Co-occurrence clustering excluded repertoires with fewer than 30,000 or more than 120,000 public chains, plus five with anomalous nucleotide sharing. As stored in TCRdb, this immuneACCESS dataset retains in-frame rearrangements with V and J assigned. A fraction of the clones does not appear; measured against another copy, unresolved V genes explain less than half of the discrepancy, and the remainder lacks a known reason. V, J and clone size are taken as reported in that table, and D and trimming were inferred from the DNA itself. Across this sample there are 90,000 to 110,000 clones, with less than 85% seen only once. Of the sample, around 8.5% falls within the top ten clones.

The cohort consisted of fewer than 700 healthy bone marrow donors. At the time of sampling, every cohort member was nominally healthy, though immune exposures that went unrecorded were likely present. The donor was CMV seropositive and was included in the group of about 290 seropositive cohort members. A peripheral blood sample was provided by each donor, and peripheral blood mononuclear cells were used for TCR beta sequencing. Genomic DNA was extracted from the blood cell samples with the Qiagen DNeasy Blood Extraction Kit. The research as a whole found: According to a later analysis, TCR association rates differed among HLA loci, with DRB1 alleles showing the most associated TCRs and HLA-C alleles showing the fewest. In both the original and validation cohorts, the classifier was reported to diagnose cytomegalovirus status with high specificity and sensitivity. It was suggested by the authors that the approach could potentially be generalized to other disease states and immunological phenotypes. A cluster of highly shared sequence variants was judged likely to represent a technical artifact of the sequencing pipeline. Presence/absence analyses assumed roughly uniform sequencing depth across donors, an assumption that may not hold. Immune exposure information for the cohort was limited to CMV serostatus. In an earlier analysis of more than 500 of the donors, most TCR beta V segments appeared in productive rearrangements about 87% or about 30% of the time, broadly matching IMGT annotations. When HLA alleles, especially DR and DQ, strongly co-occurred, attributing TCR associations to individual alleles was difficult. At a false discovery rate of 0.05, a later analysis linked 15,000 to 20,000 TCR beta sequences to specific HLA alleles. A later analysis found that most CMV-associated TCR beta chains appeared HLA-restricted, with HLA associations seemingly driven largely by CMV exposure. A total of 164 TCR beta chains were listed by the study as associated with cytomegalovirus. Only TCR beta chains were sequenced in this cohort, and the absence of alpha or paired-chain data limited detectable features. Across donors, most TCR sequences were observed very rarely, whereas some public TCRs were present in many individuals. HLA typing was unavailable for some donors at each locus, so association tests used only the typed subset. In vitro tests confirmed that a few of the cytomegalovirus-associated TCR beta chains recognize cytomegalovirus antigens. Several of the top co-occurrence clusters appeared to be linked to parvovirus B19, influenza, CMV and Epstein-Barr virus, according to a later analysis. In a later genetic analysis, fewer N-insertions in productive TCRs were reported among donors in an Asian-associated ancestry cluster than the roughly 670-donor mean. Some IMGT-functional V segments, including TRBV6-2 and TRBV6-3, could not be distinguished by the 87-base-pair reads and were therefore excluded. Linkage disequilibrium might explain the correlated functional status among segregating V segments, but an unknown experimental factor could not be ruled out. Because counts were too low, some 16 rarely observed V segments, including chromosome 9 orphons, were excluded from the earlier analysis of several hundred of the donors. V-gene and J-gene trimming of TCR beta chains was associated with a missense DCLRE1C variant in a later genetic analysis, and the association was replicated in an independent cohort. A further reported finding was that TCR beta sequences accurately predicted the HLA-A and HLA-B alleles for most subjects in the first cohort. Compared with equally common non-associated chains, HLA-associated TCR beta chains in a later analysis were more clonally expanded and had lower generation probabilities.

This chain joins TRBV5-4 to TRBJ2-7; TRBD1 aligns with 8 central bases. The sequencing input was PBMCs. This TCR was sampled from a man aged 35 to 55 in good health and CMV-seropositive. The CDR3 reads CASSLAGTGGEQYF. The DNA is as follows: TGTGCCAGCAGCTTGGCCGGGACAGGCGGCGAGCAGTACTTC.